This passage covers 12 T cell receptor beta chains from one sample sequenced in a study of T cell clonality in common variable immunodeficiency. Assay used: immunoSEQ multiplex PCR; TCRdb lists only in-frame clones, some missing. The data show some 52,000 clones, none appearing only once, with 3.4% held by the ten largest. Sequencing was performed on peripheral blood mononuclear cells. These receptors all come from a person aged 18 to 75 in good health.

This clone was seen more than once but under ten times. The read is 3 residues too short to cover the CDR3 end, so that end is filled in from the germline J gene. This chain uses TRBV7-6 with TRBJ2-7; 8 nucleotides align to TRBD2. Germline trimming cut 1 base from V and 3 bases from J; bases unmatched to any gene: 8. CDR3 length: 16 amino acids. Per germline, CDR1 SGHVS and CDR2 FNYEAQ. This chain's CDR3 is CASSLESTAGGYEQYF. The CDR3 DNA, read in part, is TGTGCCAGCAGCTTAGAAAGTACGGCGGGAGGCTACGAG.

A word on this clone: The observed sequence ends 3 residues before the CDR3 terminus, with the missing tail filled in from the germline J gene. This chain uses TRBV5-1 with TRBJ2-3; D may be TRBD1 (5 bases). This CDR3 is built from 13 residues. The germline CDR1 and CDR2 sequences are SGHRS and YFSETQ. The CDR3 sequence: CASSLVGPQPQYF. Incomplete CDR3 DNA: TGCGCCAGCAGCTTGGTGGGGCCTCAGCCG. Using reference TRBV5-1 and TRBJ2-3 for the parts outside the CDR3, the full variable domain is KAGVTQTPRYLIKTRGQQVTLSCSPISGHRSVSWYQQTPGQGLQFLFEYFSETQRNKGNFPGRFSGRQFSNSRSEMNVSTLELGDSALYLCASSLVGPQPQYFGPGTRLTVL.

In its sample, this clone was seen many times. The CDR3 end falls 3 residues outside the read, so it is completed with the germline J gene. V gene TRBV18 combines with J gene TRBJ2-6, with 9 bases aligning to TRBD1. The V and J ends lost 2 bases and 0 bases, in that order; junction bases with no gene match: 8. The length of the CDR3 is 19 residues. CDR1 and CDR2 (germline): KGHSH, LQKENI. The CDR3: CASSPTSGQGYSGANVLTF. CDR3 DNA, as far as it was read: TGTGCCAGCTCACCAACCTCTGGACAGGGGTACTCTGGGGCCAACGTC.

This clone was seen more than once but under ten times. The read falls 3 residues short of the CDR3 end, and the missing part is taken from the germline J gene. The gene calls are TRBV19 and TRBJ1-2; D unresolved. Germline loops: CDR1 LNHDA, CDR2 SQIVND (reference sequence). The CDR3 loop spans 15 amino acids. The CDR3 DNA, read in part, is TGTGCCAGTAGTTCTCTAGCGGGGAGCTCCTACGAC. It translates to CASSSLAGSSYD. From start to end, the CDR3 is CASSSLAGSSYDYTF.

This clone was counted a few times. With the read ending 3 residues before the CDR3 end, the germline J gene is used to fill in that end. The V gene is TRBV11-2, the J gene TRBJ2-7; 10 nucleotides line up with TRBD1. J lost 2 bases, V lost 4 bases, and 2 bases had no gene match. Germline V CDR1 and CDR2: SGHAT, FQNNGV. The CDR3 extends over 14 amino acids. Here the CDR3 reads CASSSGTGAYEQYF. The DNA read from the CDR3 is TGTGCCAGCAGCTCCGGGACAGGGGCCTACGAG.

This clone was recorded at least ten times. The CDR3 extends 3 residues past the end of the read, so its final part is completed from the germline J gene. The rearrangement joins TRBV19 to TRBJ2-1; 8 positions match TRBD2. Germline V gene sequence: CDR1 LNHDA, CDR2 SQIVND (reference sequence). Germline trimming cut 5 bases from V and 4 bases from J; bases unmatched to any gene: 4. The CDR3 is made up of 14 amino acids. The covered CDR3 bases are TGTGCCAGTAGTCCACGCGGGAGGTACAATGAG. Amino acids: CASSPRGRYNE. The full CDR3 protein reads CASSPRGRYNEQFF.

This clone was seen many times. Read data end 3 residues before the CDR3 end; the end is taken from the germline J gene. The chain has TRBV10-3 and TRBJ2-7; the D gene is possibly TRBD1 (5 bases). V lost 2 bases and J lost 6, with 11 bases in between. The CDR3 covers 13 residues. Germline V CDR1 and CDR2: ENHRY, SYGVKD. CDR3 DNA, as far as it was read: TGTGCCATCAGTGAGGGGGCTCTGGGCGAG. This codes for CAISEGALGE. The full CDR3 protein is CAISEGALGEQYF.

This clone was seen ten or more times. The read is 3 residues too short to cover the CDR3 end, so that end is filled in from the germline J gene. V and J are TRBV30 and TRBJ2-3; 10 bases map to TRBD2. Germline V gives CDR1 GTSNPN, CDR2 SVGIG (reference sequence). This CDR3 comprises 17 residues. V shed 3 bases, J shed 0 bases, and the junction held 9 bases outside the gene matches. The CDR3: CAWRGYSGRRSTDTQYF. CDR3 DNA, as far as it was read: TGTGCCTGGAGGGGGTATAGCGGGAGGAGGAGCACAGATACG.

Regarding this clone: The sequence runs out 3 residues before the end of the CDR3; the remainder is reconstructed from the germline J gene. J is TRBJ1-2 and V is TRBV7-9; TRBD1 is a possible D gene (6 bases). Trimming took 1 base from V and 3 from J, leaving 6 bases between them. The V gene's germline CDR1 is SEHNR and CDR2 FQNEAQ (reference sequence). The CDR3 length is 13 residues. CDR3 bases read: TGTGCCAGCAGCTTAGACAGGGACTATGGC. As protein: CASSLDRDYG. The entire CDR3 protein is CASSLDRDYGYTF.

This clone was seen more than once but under ten times. The CDR3 extends 3 residues past the end of the read, so its final part is completed from the germline J gene. The chain has TRBV7-3 and TRBJ1-4, with a weak D call TRBD1 (6 bases). Germline V gene lookup returns CDR1 SGHTA and CDR2 FQGTGA. The CDR3 contains 13 residues. CDR3 protein: CASSSTQQGSLFF. The CDR3 DNA, read in part, is TGTGCCAGCAGCTCCACCCAACAGGGCTCA. Drawing the rest from reference TRBV7-3 and TRBJ1-4, the complete variable domain is GAGVSQTPSNKVTEKGKYVELRCDPISGHTALYWYRQSLGQGPEFLIYFQGTGAADDSGLPNDRFFAVRPEGSVSTLKIQRTERGDSAVYLCASSSTQQGSLFFGSGTQLSVL.

This clone was detected many times. The read ends 3 residues before the CDR3 terminus; that terminus is restored from the germline J gene. The V call is TRBV19, the J call TRBJ1-5, with 9 positions matching TRBD1. CDR1 is LNHDA, CDR2 SQIVND, per germline (reference sequence). V trimming: 7 bases; J trimming: 4 bases; junction bases outside the gene matches: 8. The CDR3 is 15 amino acids. The CDR3 sequence is CASISQGQGNQPQHF. The covered CDR3 bases are TGTGCCAGTATTAGTCAGGGACAGGGAAATCAGCCC.

By proportion, this clone is medium-sized. The DNA ends 3 residues before the CDR3 does, and the rest of the CDR3 is filled in from the germline J gene. Other DNA sequences within the sample encode an identical CDR3. The genes are TRBV20-1 and TRBJ1-1; tentative D call: TRBD1 (6 bases). Per the germline V gene, CDR1 is DFQATT and CDR2 is SNEGSKA (reference sequence). This CDR3 is 13 amino acids long. Trimming cost V 0 bases and J 3 bases, with 8 bases left between them. CDR3: CSARDHRDTEAFF. The CDR3 bases that were read are TGCAGTGCTAGAGATCACAGGGACACTGAA.